The source of this T cell receptor beta chain is a study of cytomegalovirus exposure and HLA in healthy donors (dated by TCRdb to about 2017). Notes on the research overall: An earlier analysis of 550 to 700 of the donors reported 250 to 300 Gb of sequence data and about 100 million unique TCR beta sequences from 150 million to 200 million T cells. Both class I and class II loci were covered by HLA typing, at four-digit resolution. Every repertoire in the discovery cohort had been generated on one and the same sequencing platform. A later analysis re-examined previously published TCR beta repertoires from around 670 donors and added high-resolution HLA genotyping to investigate patterns of TCR occurrence. High-throughput TCR immunosequencing, statistical association of individual TCRs with disease status, and machine learning were combined to predict cytomegalovirus infection status. In an earlier analysis of a few hundred of the donors, high-throughput TCR beta sequencing was used to judge whether each TCR beta V gene segment behaved as functional or pseudogenic. About five DR-DQ haplotypes were treated as single units for association and clustering because of strong linkage in the cohort. Among a few hundred genotyped donors of the cohort, an average of around 240,000 unique TCR beta nucleotide sequences were sequenced per donor, roughly a sixth of them non-productive. The study profiled the T cell repertoires of approximately 700 subjects by immunosequencing and related them to cytomegalovirus serostatus. Along with the 666-subject first cohort, a separate validation cohort of some 130 different subjects was used. The number of typed donors differed by locus: roughly 629-640 for A, B, C, DRB1 and DQB1; 522 for DQA1; 600 to 610 for DPA1; and some 470 for DPB1. The study aimed to test whether cataloging public T cell receptors could reveal signatures of past pathogen exposure. Donor age, sex, ethnicity and CMV serostatus were compiled alongside the repertoire data. In a later genetic analysis, genome-wide SNP genotypes for about 55% of the 666 donors were used, and that subset was treated as a discovery cohort. Rather than using new phenotypic data, the later analysis identified candidate immune exposures from TCR beta sequences and from how often those sequences occurred across donors. Of the roughly 430 genotyped donors, around 81% fell in the genetic ancestry cluster associated with self-reported Caucasian donors. An early release covering 500 to 750 HLA-typed donors comprised about 300 gigabases of sequencing data and about 90 million unique TCR sequences. What the research found in general, with its limitations: A total of some 180 TCR beta chains were listed by the study as associated with cytomegalovirus. Some IMGT-functional V segments, including TRBV6-2 and TRBV6-3, could not be distinguished by the 87-base-pair reads and were therefore excluded. It was suggested by the authors that the approach could potentially be generalized to other disease states and immunological phenotypes. In vitro tests confirmed that a few of the cytomegalovirus-associated TCR beta chains recognize cytomegalovirus antigens. In a later analysis, HLA-associated TCR beta chains were found to be more clonally expanded and to have lower generation probabilities than equally common non-associated chains. The classifier was reported to diagnose cytomegalovirus status with high specificity and sensitivity in both the original cohort and the validation cohort. Immune exposure information for the cohort was limited to CMV serostatus. A cluster of highly shared sequence variants was judged likely to be a technical artifact of the sequencing pipeline. According to a later genetic analysis, donors in an Asian-associated ancestry cluster had fewer N-insertions in productive TCRs than the approximately 690-donor mean. According to a later analysis, TCR association rates differed among HLA loci, with DRB1 alleles showing the most associated TCRs and HLA-C alleles showing the fewest. Roughly uniform sequencing depth across donors was assumed in presence/absence analyses, although this assumption may not hold. Because HLA typing was unavailable for some donors at each locus, only the typed subset was used in association tests. Assigning TCR associations to individual alleles was difficult when HLA alleles, especially DR and DQ, strongly co-occurred. According to a later analysis, most CMV-associated TCR beta chains appeared to be HLA-restricted, and the HLA associations seemed to be driven largely by CMV exposure. Correlated functional status among segregating V segments might reflect linkage disequilibrium, but an unknown experimental factor could not be ruled out. A further reported finding was that TCR beta sequences accurately predicted the HLA-A and HLA-B alleles for most subjects in the first cohort. Approximately 18 rarely observed V segments, including chromosome 9 orphons, were excluded from the earlier analysis of some 590 of the donors because counts were too low. Broadly in line with IMGT annotations, most TCR beta V segments showed up in productive rearrangements about 87% or about 30% of the time in an earlier analysis of several hundred of the donors. A later analysis associated around 16,000 TCR beta sequences with specific HLA alleles at a false discovery rate of 0.05. According to a later analysis, parvovirus B19, influenza, CMV and Epstein-Barr virus appeared linked to several top co-occurrence clusters. A later genetic analysis associated a missense DCLRE1C variant with V-gene and J-gene trimming of TCR beta chains, and an independent cohort replicated the association. This cohort had only TCR beta chains sequenced, and the lack of alpha or paired-chain data limited which features could be detected. Most TCR sequences were seen in very few donors, while some public TCRs were found in many individuals.

The library came from the immunoSEQ multiplex PCR assay. A mixture of 60 forward primers for TCR Vbeta segments and 13 reverse primers for TCR Jbeta segments was used in the multiplex PCR. A multiplex PCR assay on genomic DNA amplified the CDR3 region of rearranged TCR beta genes. On the Illumina HiSeq System, the amplified TCR beta libraries were sequenced as 87-base-pair reads. In the authors' own workflow: A later analysis tallied around 82 million unique TCR beta chains across the 700 or so repertoires, and 10 million to 11 million of those chains were shared by two or more donors. Raw reads were error-corrected and collapsed into unique sequences with a nearest-neighbor algorithm that merged closely related sequences to remove PCR and sequencing errors. To assign V, D and J gene segments, CDR3 sequences were aligned to IMGT reference sequences. For a sequence to be retained, a match of at least six nucleotides to both a V gene segment and a J gene segment was required. Rearrangements were classified as productive when the CDR3 lacked stop codons and remained in frame with V and J, and all other rearrangements were classified as non-productive. CDR3 was defined according to IMGT convention as the region running from the second conserved V-encoded cysteine to the conserved J-encoded phenylalanine. The earlier analysis of fewer than 750 of the donors excluded sequences that lacked an unambiguous match to a single V gene segment. In an earlier analysis of approximately 610 of the donors, V segments were called functional above 56.7% productive rearrangements and were called segregating when the between-donor standard deviation exceeded 5%. To diagnose cytomegalovirus status from the catalog of TCR beta chain sequences, a statistical classification framework was built. V and J gene assignment, in a later analysis, came from comparing TCR nucleotide sequences with IMGT/GENE-DB human TR gene sequences. Using the TCRdist pipeline, a later analysis assigned CDR3 sequences along with most-parsimonious VDJ recombination scenarios. In a later analysis, each TCR beta chain was defined by its CDR3 amino acid sequence together with its V-gene family, and reads without a unique V-gene family were excluded. In a later analysis, approximately 590 highly shared, low-generation-probability nucleotide sequences were removed to address suspected cross-contamination and a sequencing artifact. For each public chain, a later analysis derived a clonal expansion index from normalized ranks of inferred template counts within each repertoire. Generation probabilities in a later analysis came from a VDJ recombination model fitted to out-of-frame rearrangements, and those results were checked against IGoR. In a later analysis, hypergeometric tests were used to score TCR-TCR, TCR-HLA and TCR-CMV co-occurrence, with a repertoire-size bias correction applied to TCR pairs. To estimate false discovery rates, a later analysis permuted the HLA or CMV assignments 20 times. In a later analysis, co-occurring TCRs were grouped with DBSCAN, and TCRdist sequence similarity was added when clustering was performed within HLA-allele-positive subsets. Co-occurrence clustering excluded repertoires with fewer than 30,000 or more than 120,000 public chains, plus five with anomalous nucleotide sharing. TCRdb carries this immuneACCESS record with in-frame sequences only. Its versions omit some clonotypes, under half of them owing to an unresolved V gene in the studies checked, with the rest unexplained. V and J calls and clone size are as listed in that table; D and trimming were resolved from the DNA. A total of 120,000 or so clones appear in this sample, 60% to 85% of them only once. 0.95% to 1.5% of the sample is held by the ten biggest clonotypes.

Spanning cysteine to phenylalanine, the CDR3 consists of 13 amino acids. Solely the CDR3 DNA is kept, with 39 bases framed from the first base. Between the V and J ends, shortened by 9 bases and 0 bases respectively, the junction contains 9 bases. CDR1 and CDR2 are drawn from the germline V gene: LGHNT, FRNRAP. About this clone: There is no known antigen for this receptor. One base away there is no much larger clone; base qualities are not given.

In total, more than 500 healthy bone marrow donors made up the cohort. Cohort members were all nominally healthy when sampled, although unrecorded immune exposures were likely present. The donor tested CMV seronegative and was one of the 352 seronegative cohort members. A peripheral blood sample was collected from each donor, and TCR beta sequencing was performed on peripheral blood mononuclear cells. Genomic DNA was extracted from the blood cell samples with the Qiagen DNeasy Blood Extraction Kit. The chain is assembled from TRBV12-5 and TRBJ2-1; the D gene is not confidently resolved. The sample was PBMCs. The clonotype originates from a female donor in good health and CMV-seronegative. The sequenced DNA is TGTGCTAGCGCCGGGTACTCCTACAATGAGCAGTTCTTC. It translates as CASAGYSYNEQFF.